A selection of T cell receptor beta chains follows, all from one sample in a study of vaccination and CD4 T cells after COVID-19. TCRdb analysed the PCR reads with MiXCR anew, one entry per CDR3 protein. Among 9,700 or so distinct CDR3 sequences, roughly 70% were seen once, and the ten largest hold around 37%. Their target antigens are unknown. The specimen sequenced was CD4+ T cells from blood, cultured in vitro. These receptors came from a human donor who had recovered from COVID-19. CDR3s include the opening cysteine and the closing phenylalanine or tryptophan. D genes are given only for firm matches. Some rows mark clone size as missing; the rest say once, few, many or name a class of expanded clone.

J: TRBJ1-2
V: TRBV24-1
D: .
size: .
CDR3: CATSTRESTSEKDGYTF
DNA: TGTGCCACCAGCACCCGAGAGTCTACATCCGAAAAGGATGGCTACACCTTC

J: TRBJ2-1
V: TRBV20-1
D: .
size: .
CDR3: CSASAQGRPNNEQFF
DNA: TGCAGTGCTAGTGCACAGGGGAGGCCCAACAATGAGCAGTTCTTC

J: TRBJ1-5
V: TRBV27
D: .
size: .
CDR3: CASSPGDFYSNQPQHF
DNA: TGTGCCAGCAGTCCCGGGGACTTTTATAGCAATCAGCCCCAGCATTTT

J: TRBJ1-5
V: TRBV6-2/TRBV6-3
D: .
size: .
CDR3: CASRKWLDQPQHF
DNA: TGTGCCAGCAGAAAGTGGCTGGATCAGCCCCAGCATTTT

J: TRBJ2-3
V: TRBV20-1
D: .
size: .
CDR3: CSARDLDRSTDTQYF
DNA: TGCAGTGCTAGAGATCTGGACAGAAGCACAGATACGCAGTATTTT

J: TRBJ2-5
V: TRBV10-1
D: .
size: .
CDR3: CASSEDRDTVPRTQYF
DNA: TGCGCCAGCAGTGAGGATAGGGACACGGTTCCAAGGACCCAGTACTTC

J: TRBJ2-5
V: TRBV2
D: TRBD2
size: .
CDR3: CASKRDRSGLAGGLETQYF
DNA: TGTGCCAGCAAGAGGGACAGGTCTGGACTAGCGGGAGGGCTGGAGACCCAGTACTTC

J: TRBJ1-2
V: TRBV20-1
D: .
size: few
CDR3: CSASTGSNYGYTF
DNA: TGCAGTGCTAGCACAGGTTCAAACTATGGCTACACCTTC

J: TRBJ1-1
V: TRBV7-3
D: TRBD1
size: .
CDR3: CASSLEGAYPEAFF
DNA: TGTGCCAGCAGCTTAGAGGGGGCGTATCCTGAAGCTTTCTTT

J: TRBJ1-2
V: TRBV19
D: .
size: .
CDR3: CASSHGYYGYTF
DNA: TGTGCCAGTAGTCACGGGTACTATGGCTACACCTTC

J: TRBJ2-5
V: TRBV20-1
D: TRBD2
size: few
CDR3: CSATRTSGRIGETQYF
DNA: TGCAGTGCTACAAGGACTAGCGGGCGCATTGGAGAGACCCAGTACTTC

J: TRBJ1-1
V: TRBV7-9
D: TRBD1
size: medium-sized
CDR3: CASSATRTGGTEAFF
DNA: TGTGCCAGCAGCGCCACCCGGACAGGGGGTACTGAAGCTTTCTTT

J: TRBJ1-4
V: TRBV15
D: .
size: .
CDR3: CATSRQGSEKLFF
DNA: TGTGCCACCAGCAGACAGGGGAGTGAAAAACTGTTTTTT

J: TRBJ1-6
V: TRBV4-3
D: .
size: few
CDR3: CASSQVVDSNSPLHF
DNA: TGCGCCAGCAGCCAAGTGGTGGACAGTAATTCACCCCTCCACTTT

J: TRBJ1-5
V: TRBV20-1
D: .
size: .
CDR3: CSASVGHASINQPQHF
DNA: TGCAGTGCTAGTGTTGGGCACGCGTCCATCAATCAGCCCCAGCATTTT

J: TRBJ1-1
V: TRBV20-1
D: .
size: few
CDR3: CSATDLGLGSTEAFF
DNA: TGCAGTGCTACCGATCTAGGTCTGGGGTCCACTGAAGCTTTCTTT

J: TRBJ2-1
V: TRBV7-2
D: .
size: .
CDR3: CASSQAGNEQFF
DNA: TGTGCCAGCAGCCAAGCAGGGAATGAGCAGTTCTTC

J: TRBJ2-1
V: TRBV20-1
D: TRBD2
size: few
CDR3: CSASASGLPYNEQFF
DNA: TGCAGTGCATCTGCTAGCGGCCTTCCCTACAATGAGCAGTTCTTC

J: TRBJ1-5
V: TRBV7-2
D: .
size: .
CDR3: CASSLGLSGQPQHF
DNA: TGTGCCAGCAGCTTAGGGCTCAGCGGTCAGCCCCAGCATTTT

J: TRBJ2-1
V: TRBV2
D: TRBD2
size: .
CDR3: CASSALAGGVNEQFF
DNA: TGTGCCAGCAGTGCGCTAGCGGGAGGGGTTAATGAGCAGTTCTTC

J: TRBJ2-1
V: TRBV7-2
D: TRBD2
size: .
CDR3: CASSSSGLSSYNEQFF
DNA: TGTGCCAGCAGCTCTAGCGGGCTTTCCTCCTACAATGAGCAGTTCTTC

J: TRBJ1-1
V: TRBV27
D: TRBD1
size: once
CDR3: CASSSTGVVSTEAFF
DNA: TGTGCCAGCAGTTCGACAGGGGTAGTGTCAACTGAAGCTTTCTTT